The source of this TCR beta chain is a study of cytomegalovirus exposure and HLA in healthy donors. The CDR3 is 15 residues long. Germline values: CDR1 SGHTA, CDR2 FQGNSA. V was shortened by 1 base and J by 5 bases, with 11 bases between the two germline ends. PCR was performed using 60 Vbeta and 13 Jbeta primers. Libraries were prepared by immunoSEQ multiplex PCR; TCRdb keeps only in-frame clonotypes and omits some of them. The table includes approximately 130,000 clones, over 75% detected once. This chain joins TRBV7-2 and TRBJ1-4, with D uncertain. The specimen was PBMCs. The source is a middle-aged man in good health and CMV-seronegative. CDR3 in DNA: TGTGCCAGCAGCTTAGTGGGCAGGCAGAATGAAAAACTGTTTTTT. Protein: CASSLVGRQNEKLFF. The full variable domain, rest sourced from reference TRBV7-2 and TRBJ1-4, is GAGVSQSPSNKVTEKGKDVELRCDPISGHTALYWYRQSLGQGLEFLIYFQGNSAPDKSGLPSDRFSAERTGGSVSTLTIQRTQQEDSAVYLCASSLVGRQNEKLFFGSGTQLSVL.